Below, 15 T cell receptor beta chains from the same sample are listed, as sequenced in a study of breast tumors, draining lymph nodes, adjacent tissues. Using its own MiXCR run on the multiplex PCR reads, TCRdb lists one record per CDR3 protein. The table lists around 25,000 distinct CDR3 sequences, around 23% of them singletons. Material: breast tumor tissue. These receptors originate from a female donor with breast cancer. Some clones in this sample may be carry-over from other donors' samples.

This clonotype was counted many times. The chain joins TRBV5-6 to TRBJ2-2; 9 positions match TRBD1. J lost 7 bases, V lost 2 bases, and 12 bases had no gene match. This CDR3 is built from 17 residues. Germline V CDR1 and CDR2: SGHDT, YYEEEE. The DNA of the CDR3 is TGTGCCAGCAGCTTTTATACCTGGGACAGGGATATCGGGGAGCTGTTTTTT. Translation: CASSFYTWDRDIGELFF.

This clonotype was observed many times. The genes are TRBV20-1 and TRBJ2-7; TRBD2 might be the D (6 bases). The V and J ends lost 3 bases and 7 bases respectively, with 22 bases between them. The CDR3 sequence is 15 residues long. Germline V gene data show CDR1 as DFQATT and CDR2 as SNEGSKA (reference sequence). This chain's CDR3 is CSASSPFPGLWEQYF. The CDR3 DNA is TGCAGTGCTAGCTCCCCTTTCCCGGGACTTTGGGAGCAGTACTTC.

For this clonotype: One junction end does not reproduce the germline sequence, and a read error may be involved. V usage is TRBV18 and J usage is TRBJ2-6; D may match TRBD1 or TRBD2 (5 bases each). The CDR3 is 14 residues long. The germline V gene has CDR1 KGHSH and CDR2 LQKENI. The DNA of the CDR3 is TGTGCCAGCTCACGAGGGCCCGGGGCCGACGTCCTGACTTTC. It specifies CASSRGPGADVLTF. The full variable domain, its missing parts supplied by reference TRBV18 and TRBJ2-6, is NAGVMQNPRHLVRRRGQEARLRCSPMKGHSHVYWYRQLPEEGLKFMVYLQKENIIDESGMPKERFSAEFPKEGPSILRIQQVVRGDSAAYFCASSRGPGADVLTFGAGSRLTVL.

This clonotype qualifies as medium-sized (0.01 to 0.1%). This chain uses TRBV20-1 with TRBJ2-1, with 7 nucleotides matching TRBD2. V trimming: 6 bases; J trimming: 8 bases; junction bases outside the gene matches: 10. This CDR3 has 13 residues. Germline V CDR1 and CDR2: DFQATT, SNEGSKA (reference sequence). CDR3 amino acids: CSARGDRDYEQFF. The CDR3 nucleotides read TGCAGTGCCCGGGGGGACCGCGACTATGAGCAGTTCTTC.

The rearrangement uses TRBV5-1 and TRBJ2-1, with D possibly being TRBD1 (5 bases). Trimming cost V 3 bases and J 3 bases, with 13 bases left between them. The CDR3 length is 15 residues. The V gene's germline CDR1 is SGHRS and CDR2 YFSETQ. The CDR3 nucleotides read TGCGCCAGCAGCTCTTCAGGGTACGTCTACAATGAGCAGTTCTTC. This encodes CASSSSGYVYNEQFF.

This clonotype was recorded many times. J is TRBJ1-3 and V is TRBV3-1, with D maybe TRBD1 (5 bases). Trimming removed 4 bases from V and 3 bases from J, with 16 bases in between. CDR3 size: 16 residues. CDR1 is LGHDT and CDR2 is YNNKEL in the germline V gene (reference sequence). DNA for the CDR3: TGTGCCAGCAGCCCCGGACACCGGGGGATTGGAAACACCATATATTTT. This codes for CASSPGHRGIGNTIYF.

The table lists this clonotype with many counts. This sequence joins TRBV20-1 and TRBJ2-7; TRBD2 is a possible D gene (5 bases). Between the trimmed V and J ends, which lost 3 bases and 11 bases, there was a span of 14 bases. The germline gives CDR1 DFQATT, CDR2 SNEGSKA (reference sequence). CDR3 length: 11 amino acids. CDR3 sequence: CSARGLPGKYF. The CDR3 bases are TGCAGTGCTAGGGGCCTACCCGGGAAGTACTTC.

The rearrangement uses TRBV9 and TRBJ2-1; maybe TRBD2 (6 bases). Germline CDR1 and CDR2: SGDLS and YYNGEE. This CDR3 spans 13 amino acids. V gave up 2 bases and J gave up 7 bases, with 10 bases separating them. This CDR3 reads CASSVGLFNEQFF. CDR3 coding DNA: TGTGCCAGCAGCGTGGGACTTTTTAATGAGCAGTTCTTC.

By frequency in the sample, this clonotype is medium-sized. The V call is TRBV6-2 or TRBV6-3, the J call TRBJ2-7; 12 positions match TRBD2. CDR1 is MNHEY, CDR2 SVGEGT, per germline. The ends lost 4 bases at V and 1 base at J; junction bases unmatched: 2. This CDR3 has 15 amino acids. The CDR3 here is CASSSTSGRSYEQYF. The CDR3 DNA reads TGTGCCAGCAGTTCCACTAGCGGGAGGTCCTACGAGCAGTACTTC.

This clonotype was counted ten times or more. The chain joins TRBV19 to TRBJ2-1, with 7 positions matching TRBD2. Germline CDR1 LNHDA, CDR2 SQIVND (reference sequence). CDR3 length equals 11 residues. Trimming took 4 bases from V and 15 from J; bases not matched to a gene: 6. For the CDR3, the DNA is TGTGCCAGTAGTACACCGGGACTACCGTTCTTC. It codes for CASSTPGLPFF.

The gene calls are TRBV19 and TRBJ2-3; TRBD1 might be the D (6 bases). CDR3 length: 14 amino acids. Germline CDR1 LNHDA, CDR2 SQIVND (reference sequence). Trimming shortened V by 3 bases and J by 5 bases, and 12 bases separated the two germline ends. The CDR3: CASSMHRDRDTQYF. The CDR3 region has the DNA TGTGCCAGTAGTATGCACAGGGATAGAGATACGCAGTATTTT. The whole variable domain, remainder taken from reference TRBV19 and TRBJ2-3, is DGGITQSPKYLFRKEGQNVTLSCEQNLNHDAMYWYRQDPGQGLRLIYYSQIVNDFQKGDIAEGYSVSREKKESFPLTVTSAQKNPTAFYLCASSMHRDRDTQYFGPGTRLTVL.

At least ten counts were recorded for this clonotype. This sequence joins TRBV2 and TRBJ2-2, with 9 bases lining up with TRBD1. This CDR3 contains 15 residues. The germline V gene encodes CDR1 SNHLY and CDR2 FYNNEI. V dropped 6 bases and J dropped 4; count of bases not matched to a gene: 6. The CDR3 bases are TGTGCCAGCAGACAACAGGGGGCAGGCACCGGGGAGCTGTTTTTT. Translation gives CASRQQGAGTGELFF.

This clonotype was counted ten times or more. The chain has TRBV5-4 and TRBJ2-2; TRBD2 matches 8 bases. V gave up 3 bases and J gave up 0 bases; unmatched junction bases: 4. Germline V lookup: CDR1 SGHNT, CDR2 YYREEE (reference sequence). The CDR3 runs to 16 residues. CDR3 protein: CASSSGGGSNTGELFF. For the CDR3, the DNA is TGTGCCAGCAGCTCGGGGGGGGGATCGAACACCGGGGAGCTGTTTTTT.

In its sample, this clonotype was seen many times. The chain couples TRBV28 to TRBJ2-7, with 9 bases aligning to TRBD1. Germline V gene sequence: CDR1 MDHEN, CDR2 SYDVKM. Losses at the gene ends were 7 bases for V and 0 bases for J; bases not matched to a gene: 10. CDR3 length: 16 amino acids. CDR3 bases: TGTGCCAGCAACAAATCCGGGACAGGGTACTCCTACGAGCAGTACTTC. This sequence encodes CASNKSGTGYSYEQYF.

This clonotype is judged medium-sized. The chain employs TRBV9 and TRBJ2-7, with D perhaps assigned TRBD1 or TRBD2 (6 bases each). Germline lookup yields CDR1 SGDLS and CDR2 YYNGEE. The V and J ends lost 3 bases and 5 bases respectively, with 15 bases between them. This CDR3 is 14 amino acids long. CDR3 region: CASSAGGRGHEQYF. The CDR3 DNA is TGTGCCAGCAGCGCCGGGGGCAGGGGCCACGAGCAGTACTTC.